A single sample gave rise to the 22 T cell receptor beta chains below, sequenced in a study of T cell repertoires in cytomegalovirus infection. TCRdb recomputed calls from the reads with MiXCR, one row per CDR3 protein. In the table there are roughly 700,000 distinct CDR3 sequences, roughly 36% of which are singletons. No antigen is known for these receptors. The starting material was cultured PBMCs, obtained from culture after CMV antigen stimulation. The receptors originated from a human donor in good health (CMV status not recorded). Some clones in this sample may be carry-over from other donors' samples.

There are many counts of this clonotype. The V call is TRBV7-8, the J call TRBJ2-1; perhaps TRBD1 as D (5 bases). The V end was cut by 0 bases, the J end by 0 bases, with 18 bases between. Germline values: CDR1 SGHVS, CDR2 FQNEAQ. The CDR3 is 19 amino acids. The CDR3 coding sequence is TGTGCCAGCAGCTTAGCGCAGGGTTCAGTATCGGGCTCCTACAATGAGCAGTTCTTC. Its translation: CASSLAQGSVSGSYNEQFF.

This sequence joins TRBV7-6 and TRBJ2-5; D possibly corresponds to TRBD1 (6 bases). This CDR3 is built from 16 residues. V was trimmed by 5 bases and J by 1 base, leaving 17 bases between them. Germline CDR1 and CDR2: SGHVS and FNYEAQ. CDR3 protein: CASSQRPGEFQETQYF. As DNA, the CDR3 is TGTGCCAGCAGCCAGCGCCCAGGGGAGTTCCAAGAGACCCAGTACTTC.

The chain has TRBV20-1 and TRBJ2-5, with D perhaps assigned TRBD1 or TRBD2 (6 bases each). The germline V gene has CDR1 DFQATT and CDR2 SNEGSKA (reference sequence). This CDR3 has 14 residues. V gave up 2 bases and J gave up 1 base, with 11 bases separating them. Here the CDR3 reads CSARQGTSQETQYF. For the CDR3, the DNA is TGCAGTGCTAGACAGGGGACTTCCCAAGAGACCCAGTACTTC.

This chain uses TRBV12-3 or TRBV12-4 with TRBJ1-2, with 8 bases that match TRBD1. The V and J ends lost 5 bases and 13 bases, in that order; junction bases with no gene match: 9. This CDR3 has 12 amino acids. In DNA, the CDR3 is TGTGCCAGCAGTCAGGGGGCCAGGATGATCACCTTC. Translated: CASSQGARMITF.

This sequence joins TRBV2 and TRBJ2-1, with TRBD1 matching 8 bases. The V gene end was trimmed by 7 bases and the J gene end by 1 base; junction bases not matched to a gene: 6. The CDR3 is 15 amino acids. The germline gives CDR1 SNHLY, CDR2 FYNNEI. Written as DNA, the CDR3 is TGTGCCAGCACTCCCGACAGGGGTTCCTACAATGAGCAGTTCTTC. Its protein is CASTPDRGSYNEQFF. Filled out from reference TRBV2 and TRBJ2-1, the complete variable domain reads EPEVTQTPSHQVTQMGQEVILRCVPISNHLYFYWYRQILGQKVEFLVSFYNNEISEKSEIFDDQFSVERPDGSNFTLKIRSTKLEDSAMYFCASTPDRGSYNEQFFGPGTRLTVL.

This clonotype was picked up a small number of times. The CDR3 sequence is CATRGAGEYIQYF. The CDR3 DNA reads TGTGCCACCAGGGGGGCAGGGGAATACATTCAGTACTTC. The rearrangement uses TRBV6-1 and TRBJ2-4; D is possibly TRBD1 (7 bases). With 10 bases removed from V and 8 bases from J, the gap between germline ends came to 18 bases. The CDR3 is 13 residues long. Germline V gives CDR1 MNHNS, CDR2 SASEGT.

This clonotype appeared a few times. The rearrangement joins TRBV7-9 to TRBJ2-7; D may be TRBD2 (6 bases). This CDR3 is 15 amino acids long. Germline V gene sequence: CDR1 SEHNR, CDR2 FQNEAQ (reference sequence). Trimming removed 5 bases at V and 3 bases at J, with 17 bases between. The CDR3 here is CASSPTGTHDYEQYF. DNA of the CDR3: TGTGCCAGCAGCCCAACCGGGACTCACGACTACGAGCAGTACTTC. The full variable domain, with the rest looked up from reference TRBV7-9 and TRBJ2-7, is DTGVSQNPRHKITKRGQNVTFRCDPISEHNRLYWYRQTLGQGPEFLTYFQNEAQLEKSRLLSDRFSAERPKGSFSTLEIQRTEQGDSAMYLCASSPTGTHDYEQYFGPGTRLTVT.

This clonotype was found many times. Here the CDR3 reads CASSPTGFRLNTEAFF. CDR3 sequence (DNA): TGTGCCAGCAGCCCGACAGGGTTTAGGTTGAACACTGAAGCTTTCTTT. The chain couples TRBV7-8 to TRBJ1-1; 7 bases are a match to TRBD1. The germline V gene encodes CDR1 SGHVS and CDR2 FQNEAQ. The CDR3 is 16 amino acids. The J segment lost 0 bases and the V segment lost 5 bases, leaving 9 bases of the junction unmatched.

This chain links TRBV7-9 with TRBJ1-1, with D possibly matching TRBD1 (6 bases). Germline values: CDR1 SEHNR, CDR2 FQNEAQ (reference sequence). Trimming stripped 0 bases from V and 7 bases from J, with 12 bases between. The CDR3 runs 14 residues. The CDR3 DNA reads TGTGCCAGCAGCTTAGCCCACAGGGACGGTGAAGCTTTCTTT. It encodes CASSLAHRDGEAFF.

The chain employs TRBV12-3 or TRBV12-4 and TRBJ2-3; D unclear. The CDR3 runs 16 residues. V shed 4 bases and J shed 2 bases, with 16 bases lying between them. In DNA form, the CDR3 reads TGTGCCAGCAGTTCCCTCGGAAAGGGCTTCACAGATACGCAGTATTTT. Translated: CASSSLGKGFTDTQYF.

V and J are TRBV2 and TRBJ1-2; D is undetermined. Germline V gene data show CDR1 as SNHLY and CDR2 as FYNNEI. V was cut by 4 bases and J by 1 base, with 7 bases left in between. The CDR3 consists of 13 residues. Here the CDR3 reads CASSVTDNYGYTF. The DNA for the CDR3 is TGTGCCAGCAGTGTAACGGATAACTATGGCTACACCTTC. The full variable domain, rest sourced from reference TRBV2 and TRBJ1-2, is EPEVTQTPSHQVTQMGQEVILRCVPISNHLYFYWYRQILGQKVEFLVSFYNNEISEKSEIFDDQFSVERPDGSNFTLKIRSTKLEDSAMYFCASSVTDNYGYTFGSGTRLTVV.

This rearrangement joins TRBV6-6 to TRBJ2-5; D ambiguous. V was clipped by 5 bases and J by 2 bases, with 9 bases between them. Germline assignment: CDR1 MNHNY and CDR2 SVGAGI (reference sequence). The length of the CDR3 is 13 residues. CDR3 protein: CASSVSPQETQYF. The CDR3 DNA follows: TGTGCCAGCAGTGTTTCACCGCAAGAGACCCAGTACTTC.

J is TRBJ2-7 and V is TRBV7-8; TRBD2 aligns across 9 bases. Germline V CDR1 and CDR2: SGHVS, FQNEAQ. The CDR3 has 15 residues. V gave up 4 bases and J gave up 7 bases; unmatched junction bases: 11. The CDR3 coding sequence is TGTGCCAGCAGCTCCTATCGGGCTAGCGGGAATGAGCAGTACTTC. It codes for CASSSYRASGNEQYF.

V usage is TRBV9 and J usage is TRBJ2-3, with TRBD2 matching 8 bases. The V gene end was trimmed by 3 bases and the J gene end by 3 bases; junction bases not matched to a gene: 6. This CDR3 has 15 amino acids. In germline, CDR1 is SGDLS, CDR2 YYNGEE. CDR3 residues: CASSAGTSQTDTQYF. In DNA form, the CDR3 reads TGTGCCAGCAGCGCCGGGACTAGTCAAACAGATACGCAGTATTTT.

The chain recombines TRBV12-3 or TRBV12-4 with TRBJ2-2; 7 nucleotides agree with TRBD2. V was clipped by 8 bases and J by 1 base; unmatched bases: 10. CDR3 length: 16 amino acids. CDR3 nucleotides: TGTGCCAGCCAGCGGGGAGTAGCGGAGAACACCGGGGAGCTGTTTTTT. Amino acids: CASQRGVAENTGELFF.

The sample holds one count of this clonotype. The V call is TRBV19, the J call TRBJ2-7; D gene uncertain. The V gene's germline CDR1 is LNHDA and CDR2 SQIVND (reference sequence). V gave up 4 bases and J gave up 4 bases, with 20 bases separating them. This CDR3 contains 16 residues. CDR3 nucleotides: TGTGCCAGTAGTACTCAGGCAAAGGTCCGCACTTACGAGCAGTACTTC. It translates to CASSTQAKVRTYEQYF.

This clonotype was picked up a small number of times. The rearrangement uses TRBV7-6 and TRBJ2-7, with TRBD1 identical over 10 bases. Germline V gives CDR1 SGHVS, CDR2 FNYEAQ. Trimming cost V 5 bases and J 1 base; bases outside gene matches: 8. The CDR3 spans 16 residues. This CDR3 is CASSRPTGGRSYEQYF. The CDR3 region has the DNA TGTGCCAGCAGCCGTCCGACAGGGGGCAGATCCTACGAGCAGTACTTC.

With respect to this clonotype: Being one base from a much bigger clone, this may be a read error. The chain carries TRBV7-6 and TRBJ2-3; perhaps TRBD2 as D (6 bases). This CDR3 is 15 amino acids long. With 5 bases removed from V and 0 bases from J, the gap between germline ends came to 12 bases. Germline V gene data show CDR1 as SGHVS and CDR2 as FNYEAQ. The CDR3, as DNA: TGTGCCAGCAGCCAGCGGGCAGGGAGCACAGATACGCAGTATTTT. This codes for CASSQRAGSTDTQYF.

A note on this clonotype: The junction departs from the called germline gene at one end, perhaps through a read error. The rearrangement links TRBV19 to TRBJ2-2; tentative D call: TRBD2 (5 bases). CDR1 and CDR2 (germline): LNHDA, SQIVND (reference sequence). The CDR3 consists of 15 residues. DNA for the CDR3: TGTGCCAGTAAAACGGGTCAGGCGAACACCGGGGAGCTGTTATTT. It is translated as CASKTGQANTGELLF.

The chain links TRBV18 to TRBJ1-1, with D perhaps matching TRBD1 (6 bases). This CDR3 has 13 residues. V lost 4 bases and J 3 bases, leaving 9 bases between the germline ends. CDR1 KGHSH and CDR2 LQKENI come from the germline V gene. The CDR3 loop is CASSQDSYTEAFF. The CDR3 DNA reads TGTGCCAGCTCACAGGACAGTTACACTGAAGCTTTCTTT.

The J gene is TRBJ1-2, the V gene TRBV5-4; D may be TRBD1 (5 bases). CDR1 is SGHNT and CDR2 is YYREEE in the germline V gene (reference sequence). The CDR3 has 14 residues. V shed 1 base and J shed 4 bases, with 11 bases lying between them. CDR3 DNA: TGTGCCAGCAGCTTGCAGGGATCGAGCTATGGCTACACCTTC. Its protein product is CASSLQGSSYGYTF.

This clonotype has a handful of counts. The chain's CDR3 is CASSYDGGETQYF. Here the CDR3 DNA reads TGTGCCAGCAGTTACGACGGGGGGGAGACCCAGTACTTC. The J gene is TRBJ2-5, the V gene TRBV6-1; 7 nucleotides line up with TRBD2. Germline CDR1 reads MNHNS; CDR2 reads SASEGT. Unmatched junction bases numbered 5, after V lost 5 bases and J lost 5 bases. The CDR3 loop spans 13 amino acids.